These T cell receptor beta chains were read from a single sample in a study of blood T cell repertoires in COVID-19. TCRdb's copy holds only in-frame clones and misses some; the assay was immunoSEQ multiplex PCR. The sample has about 200,000 clones, about 88% seen once. Input material: peripheral blood. The receptors stem from a man aged 50-60 years with COVID-19, enrolled during active disease. Each CDR3 is given with its conserved first and last residue. Each record gives: V gene, CDR3 length, CDR3 protein.

>TRBV5-1|16
CASSRGLAGGADTQYF
>TRBV21-1|14
CASSTRETGNTIYF
>TRBV3-1/TRBV3-2|14
CASSQVPTGYGYTF
>TRBV7-8|19
CASSASPGEGILSNQPQHF
>TRBV3-1/TRBV3-2|15
CASSQASGGAAPLHF
>TRBV11-2|14
CASSQWAGYYEQYF
>TRBV13|16
CASSLAANSYNSPLHF
>TRBV2|13
CAFQGGSRAFYTF
>TRBV18|18
CASSPALSGTGTGNTIYF
>TRBV18|13
CASSPVEGEGYTF
>TRBV4-3|14
CASSQDEGDYGYTF
>TRBV5-8|14
CASSRAGVIDTQYF
>TRBV7-6|15
CASSHGGAGTGELFF